The 15 T cell receptor beta chains listed next were all sequenced from one sample in a study of CD8+CD57+ T cells in acquired aplastic anemia (dated by TCRdb to about 2018). The run used an Illumina HiSeq 2000. Profiling of TCR beta VDJ combinations and CDR3 sequences used genomic DNA as the template. The public sequencing data were trimmed at Q25 with fastp and processed into clonotypes with MiXCR by TCRdb, which kept only in-frame beta chains. Every entry covers one CDR3 protein and lists the most common genes and DNA from its rows. Present in this sample are about 220,000 distinct CDR3 sequences, approximately 35% of which were seen just once. The ten most abundant clones make up around 1.1% of the sample. Source material: sorted CD4+, CD8+, or CD8+CD57+ T cells (not recorded which) from PBMCs. Receptors were obtained from a human donor in good health, serving as a control.

This clonotype has at least ten counts. The chain carries TRBV2 and TRBJ1-1; unclear D gene. V lost 3 bases and J 10 bases, leaving 15 bases between the germline ends. CDR3 size: 13 residues. Germline V gene data show CDR1 as SNHLY and CDR2 as FYNNEI. The CDR3 spells CASSDEAGSRAFF. CDR3 bases: TGTGCCAGCAGTGACGAGGCGGGGTCGAGAGCTTTCTTT. The full variable domain, rest sourced from reference TRBV2 and TRBJ1-1, is EPEVTQTPSHQVTQMGQEVILRCVPISNHLYFYWYRQILGQKVEFLVSFYNNEISEKSEIFDDQFSVERPDGSNFTLKIRSTKLEDSAMYFCASSDEAGSRAFFGQGTRLTVV.

This clonotype was seen a handful of times. The chain recombines TRBV6-2 or TRBV6-3 with TRBJ2-5; D uncertain. The CDR3 loop spans 16 amino acids. Looked up from germline, CDR1 is MNHEY and CDR2 is SVGEGT. V shed 2 bases and J shed 2 bases, with 15 bases lying between them. The CDR3 sequence is CASSYAPNIVQETQYF. The DNA of the CDR3 is TGTGCCAGCAGTTACGCCCCCAACATCGTACAAGAGACCCAGTACTTC.

This clonotype was detected ten times or more. This chain links TRBV10-3 with TRBJ2-7; 12 bases line up with TRBD1. The CDR3 covers 15 residues. V dropped 6 bases and J dropped 5; count of bases not matched to a gene: 8. Germline-derived CDR1 and CDR2 are ENHRY and SYGVKD. CDR3 coding DNA: TGTGCCATCAGCCTCCGGGACAGGGGGCTTCACGAGCAGTACTTC. Translation: CAISLRDRGLHEQYF.

At least ten counts were recorded for this clonotype. V usage is TRBV7-2 and J usage is TRBJ1-1; D possibly corresponds to TRBD1 (6 bases). The V gene lost 2 bases and the J gene lost 4 bases, with 14 bases spanning the gap. CDR3 length equals 15 residues. Germline CDR1 reads SGHTA; CDR2 reads FQGNSA. The CDR3 region is CASSLMGVGATEAFF. CDR3 coding DNA: TGTGCCAGCAGCTTAATGGGGGTGGGGGCCACTGAAGCTTTCTTT.

This clonotype has just a few counts. Compared with germline, one end of the junction differs, possibly owing to a read error. The V and J genes are TRBV7-2 and TRBJ2-3; D gene uncertain. The CDR3 is 13 residues long. Germline V gene lookup returns CDR1 SGHTA and CDR2 FQGNSA. CDR3 DNA sequence: TGCGCCAGCAGCCCAGATTACGCAGATACGCAGTATTTT. As protein: CASSPDYADTQYF.

This clonotype has ten or more counts. The chain is built from TRBV20-1 and TRBJ2-1; 10 positions agree with TRBD2. The CDR3 runs 14 residues. The V gene's germline CDR1 is DFQATT and CDR2 SNEGSKA (reference sequence). The V gene end was trimmed by 6 bases and the J gene end by 8 bases; junction bases not matched to a gene: 10. This CDR3 is CSALPSGSFDEQFF. DNA of the CDR3: TGCAGTGCCCTACCTAGCGGGAGTTTCGATGAGCAGTTCTTC.

The gene calls are TRBV20-1 and TRBJ2-3; D may be TRBD2 (6 bases). This CDR3 contains 15 residues. V lost 1 base and J 1 base, leaving 12 bases between the germline ends. From germline, CDR1 is DFQATT and CDR2 SNEGSKA (reference sequence). The CDR3: CSARGASGGTDTQYF. CDR3 DNA sequence: TGCAGTGCTAGAGGGGCCTCGGGAGGCACAGATACGCAGTATTTT.

This clonotype has at least ten counts. J is TRBJ2-7 and V is TRBV2; D is unclear. The V gene lost 2 bases and the J gene lost 5 bases, with 16 bases spanning the gap. The CDR3 consists of 15 residues. The germline V gene has CDR1 SNHLY and CDR2 FYNNEI. In DNA, the CDR3 is TGTGCCAGCAGTGAATATGGATTTAATGGGAACGAGCAGTACTTC. Translation: CASSEYGFNGNEQYF. Supplemented by reference TRBV2 and TRBJ2-7, the full variable domain reads EPEVTQTPSHQVTQMGQEVILRCVPISNHLYFYWYRQILGQKVEFLVSFYNNEISEKSEIFDDQFSVERPDGSNFTLKIRSTKLEDSAMYFCASSEYGFNGNEQYFGPGTRLTVT.

This clonotype was counted ten times or more. The V call is TRBV19, the J call TRBJ1-5, with 9 positions matching TRBD1. V gave up 3 bases and J gave up 5 bases; unmatched junction bases: 8. Per the germline V gene, CDR1 is LNHDA and CDR2 is SQIVND (reference sequence). The CDR3 sequence is 16 residues long. CDR3: CASSMIGQGFDQPQHF. CDR3 DNA sequence: TGTGCCAGTAGTATGATCGGACAGGGGTTTGATCAGCCCCAGCATTTT.

A word on this clonotype: This may stem from a read error, because a much larger clone lies one nucleotide away. J is TRBJ2-7 and V is TRBV20-1, with TRBD1 identical over 11 bases. This CDR3 comprises 14 residues. Germline V gene lookup returns CDR1 DFQATT and CDR2 SNEGSKA (reference sequence). The CDR3 is CSARRTGGSYEQHF. CDR3 DNA: TGCAGTGCTAGACGGACAGGGGGCTCCTACGAGCAGCACTTC.

This clonotype occurred many times. J is TRBJ1-2 and V is TRBV19; D unclear. The CDR3 totals 12 residues. Germline lookup yields CDR1 LNHDA and CDR2 SQIVND (reference sequence). V was shortened by 5 bases and J by 8 bases, with 12 bases between the two germline ends. The CDR3 loop reads CASSDPLRGYTF. DNA of the CDR3: TGTGCCAGTAGTGACCCATTACGCGGCTACACCTTC.

About this clonotype itself: A much larger clone lies one base from this, so it may be a read error. The chain uses TRBV20-1 and TRBJ2-3; TRBD1 might be the D (5 bases). This CDR3 is built from 13 residues. Germline V CDR1 and CDR2: DFQATT, SNEGSKA (reference sequence). The CDR3 coding sequence is TGCAGTGCTAGAGAGGAGTACACAGGTACGCAGTATTTT. This codes for CSAREEYTGTQYF.

For the CDR3, the DNA is TGTGCCAGCAGCTTAGGCGGTGGGGGGGTCGACGAGCAGTACTTC. As protein: CASSLGGGGVDEQYF. V gene TRBV14 combines with J gene TRBJ2-7; TRBD2 matches at 7 bases. The CDR3 contains 15 residues. Germline V gives CDR1 SGHDN, CDR2 FVKESK. V shed 5 bases and J 5 bases; nucleotides not matched to a gene: 12.

With regard to this clonotype: This may come from a read error, since a much larger clone is one base off. Because it lacks the conserved phenylalanine or tryptophan at the end, this CDR3 is likely a read error. The chain recombines TRBV3-1 with TRBJ1-6; 9 nucleotides line up with TRBD1. The CDR3 runs to 15 residues. J was trimmed by 7 bases and V by 4 bases; bases with no gene match: 5. CDR1 is LGHDT, CDR2 YNNKEL, per germline (reference sequence). In nucleotides, the CDR3 is TGTGCCAGCAGCCCACGGACAGGGGCAAATTCACCCCTCCACTCT. This codes for CASSPRTGANSPLHS.

This clonotype came up a few times. This may come from a read error, since a much larger clone is one base off. V usage is TRBV20-1 and J usage is TRBJ2-3; 8 bases align to TRBD1. Germline V gene sequence: CDR1 DFQATT, CDR2 SNEGSKA (reference sequence). The CDR3 totals 16 residues. Trimming cost V 0 bases and J 5 bases; bases outside gene matches: 10. The DNA of the CDR3 is TGCAGTGCTAGAGATGAAGGACAGGGAGTGAGAGATACGCAGTATTTT. Its protein product is CSARDEGQGVRDTQYF.